A single sample gave rise to the 31 T cell receptor beta chains below, sequenced in a study of shared clonotypes between healthy human individuals. TCRdb keeps only in-frame clones here, not all; method: immunoSEQ multiplex PCR. Here the sample spans 2 million to 2.5 million clones, 85% to 95% being singletons. The sequenced sample consisted of naive CD4+ T cells from PBMCs. The subset: CD45RA+ positively selected. The receptor set was obtained from a man between 18 and 35 years old in good health. Some clones in this sample may be carry-over from other donors' samples.

In regard to this clone: This sample also contains other DNA sequences that code for the same CDR3. The rearrangement links TRBV14 to TRBJ2-5, with unresolved D. The CDR3 covers 11 residues. CDR1 is SGHDN and CDR2 is FVKESK in the germline V gene. V lost 5 bases to trimming and J lost 5 bases, with 6 bases between them. The CDR3 DNA reads TGTGCCAGCAGCTCCGGGGAGACCCAGTACTTC. Its translation: CASSSGETQYF.

The gene calls are TRBV5-8 and TRBJ1-1; D gene unclear. Trimming removed 4 bases from V and 1 base from J, with 14 bases in between. The CDR3 runs 15 residues. CDR1 and CDR2 (germline): SGHTS, YDEGEE. The DNA for the CDR3 is TGTGCCAGCAGCATGGTGACACGACCGAACACTGAAGCTTTCTTT. Protein sequence: CASSMVTRPNTEAFF.

The V gene is TRBV7-2, the J gene TRBJ1-4; TRBD1 is a possible D gene (6 bases). The CDR3 has 14 residues. Germline assignment: CDR1 SGHTA and CDR2 FQGNSA. Trimming pared 1 base from V and 11 bases from J, leaving 14 bases between. CDR3 nucleotides: TGTGCCAGCAGCTTAGGCAGGGGATCGACGAAACTGTTTTTT. It is translated as CASSLGRGSTKLFF.

The chain has TRBV7-3 and TRBJ2-3; TRBD2 agrees at 9 bases. V shed 3 bases and J 3 bases; nucleotides not matched to a gene: 1. CDR1 and CDR2 from the germline V gene are SGHTA and FQGTGA. The CDR3 contains 14 residues. CDR3 in DNA: TGTGCCAGCAGCTTCGCGGGAGGGACAGATACGCAGTATTTT. Translation gives CASSFAGGTDTQYF.

This chain connects TRBV10-2 to TRBJ1-2; 7 bases agree with TRBD1. Trimming at V came to 7 bases and at J to 7 bases, leaving 12 bases not matched to a gene. Germline-derived CDR1 and CDR2 are WSHSY and SAAADI. The CDR3 has 14 residues. The CDR3 loop reads CASTETARGGGYTF. CDR3 bases: TGCGCCAGCACCGAGACAGCCAGGGGGGGTGGCTACACCTTC.

This rearrangement joins TRBV9 to TRBJ2-5; the D gene is possibly TRBD1 (5 bases). Germline V lookup: CDR1 SGDLS, CDR2 YYNGEE. V gave up 0 bases and J gave up 1 base, with 19 bases separating them. The CDR3 extends over 18 amino acids. The CDR3 sequence is CASSVGRFGATLQETQYF. DNA for the CDR3: TGTGCCAGCAGCGTAGGGCGATTTGGGGCAACACTCCAAGAGACCCAGTACTTC.

The CDR3 loop reads CASSVMAGTSRTGELFF. In DNA form, the CDR3 reads TGTGCCAGCAGCGTAATGGCCGGGACTAGCCGTACCGGGGAGCTGTTTTTT. The chain links TRBV9 to TRBJ2-2, with TRBD2 matching over 9 bases. Trimming took 1 base from V and 5 from J; bases not matched to a gene: 9. The CDR3 is made up of 17 amino acids. Germline values: CDR1 SGDLS, CDR2 YYNGEE.

The chain employs TRBV7-9 and TRBJ2-1; 7 nucleotides line up with TRBD1. The length of the CDR3 is 15 residues. J gave up 4 bases and V 4 bases, and 7 bases lay outside the gene matches. Germline CDR1 is SEHNR and CDR2 is FQNEAQ (reference sequence). The CDR3 is CASSSPGQRYNEQFF. The DNA for the CDR3 is TGTGCCAGCAGCTCCCCGGGACAGCGGTACAATGAGCAGTTCTTC.

This sequence joins TRBV5-4 and TRBJ2-7; unclear D gene. V lost 3 bases and J lost 1, with 17 bases in between. The CDR3 length is 16 residues. Per the germline V gene, CDR1 is SGHNT and CDR2 is YYREEE (reference sequence). The CDR3: CASSSGVQTRSYEQYF. The CDR3 region has the DNA TGTGCCAGCAGCTCAGGCGTGCAGACCCGTTCCTACGAGCAGTACTTC.

CDR3 sequence: CASSLSGPNNQPQHF. The CDR3 DNA reads as TGTGCCAGCAGCTTGTCAGGGCCCAACAATCAGCCCCAGCATTTT. The rearrangement uses TRBV7-9 and TRBJ1-5; D might be TRBD1 (5 bases). Deletions cut 3 bases from V and 3 bases from J, with 12 bases between. CDR1 and CDR2 from the germline V gene are SEHNR and FQNEAQ (reference sequence). This CDR3 has 15 amino acids.

The V and J genes are TRBV27 and TRBJ1-5; D possibly corresponds to TRBD1 (5 bases). V lost 4 bases, J lost 6 bases, and 7 bases lay in between. CDR1 and CDR2 (germline): MNHEY, SMNVEV (reference sequence). The CDR3 has 12 amino acids. CDR3 DNA sequence: TGTGCCAGCAGTTCGGGACGTCAGCCCCAGCATTTT. It encodes CASSSGRQPQHF.

The rearrangement joins TRBV5-1 to TRBJ2-1; 9 bases match TRBD1. The CDR3 covers 15 residues. V was pared by 4 bases and J by 8 bases, with 10 bases of the junction left unmatched. The germline gives CDR1 SGHRS, CDR2 YFSETQ. The CDR3 DNA follows: TGCGCCAGCAGCCCCGGGACAGGGAGAATCGATGAGCAGTTCTTC. Its protein product is CASSPGTGRIDEQFF. Variable domain in full (rest from reference TRBV5-1 and TRBJ2-1): KAGVTQTPRYLIKTRGQQVTLSCSPISGHRSVSWYQQTPGQGLQFLFEYFSETQRNKGNFPGRFSGRQFSNSRSEMNVSTLELGDSALYLCASSPGTGRIDEQFFGPGTRLTVL.

This clone has just one count. The V gene is TRBV19, the J gene TRBJ1-4; D is unresolved. With 5 bases removed from V and 0 bases from J, the gap between germline ends came to 10 bases. The CDR3 has 15 amino acids. CDR1 and CDR2 from the germline V gene are LNHDA and SQIVND (reference sequence). CDR3 in amino acids: CASSRMAATNEKLFF. The CDR3 DNA follows: TGTGCCAGTAGTCGGATGGCTGCAACTAATGAAAAACTGTTTTTT.

The CDR3 region is CASRGRFSGSPETQYF. The CDR3 DNA sequence: TGTGCCAGCAGGGGCCGGTTTTCAGGGTCCCCAGAGACCCAGTACTTC. J is TRBJ2-5 and V is TRBV28, with D possibly being TRBD1 (5 bases). The germline CDR1 and CDR2 sequences are MDHEN and SYDVKM. Trimming shortened V by 6 bases and J by 4 bases, and 21 bases separated the two germline ends. This CDR3 contains 16 residues.

The V call is TRBV5-8, the J call TRBJ2-5; D may be TRBD1 (5 bases). This CDR3 is 13 amino acids long. V lost 2 bases, J lost 5 bases, and 10 bases lay in between. Germline lookup yields CDR1 SGHTS and CDR2 YDEGEE. DNA for the CDR3: TGTGCCAGCAGCTTCCAGGGTGGTGAGACCCAGTACTTC. This sequence encodes CASSFQGGETQYF.

This rearrangement joins TRBV28 to TRBJ1-5, with D possibly TRBD1 on 5 matching bases. This CDR3 is built from 13 residues. Germline CDR1 MDHEN, CDR2 SYDVKM. Deletions cut 8 bases from V and 0 bases from J, with 8 bases between. In nucleotides, the CDR3 is TGTGCCAGCCACAGGAATAGCAATCAGCCCCAGCATTTT. Its protein is CASHRNSNQPQHF.

The chain couples TRBV10-3 to TRBJ1-1; D ambiguous. The CDR3 consists of 15 residues. CDR1 ENHRY and CDR2 SYGVKD come from the germline V gene. Trimming stripped 2 bases from V and 5 bases from J, with 15 bases between. CDR3 coding DNA: TGTGCCATCAGTGAGATCGCGGCGGCGGGGACTGAAGCTTTCTTT. Amino acids: CAISEIAAAGTEAFF.

This chain joins TRBV6-4 and TRBJ2-3; TRBD2 matches at 14 bases. Losses at the gene ends were 5 bases for V and 1 base for J; bases not matched to a gene: 11. The V gene's germline CDR1 is MRHNA and CDR2 SNTAGT. The CDR3 runs to 19 residues. CDR3 DNA: TGTGCCAGCAGTACGGGACTAGCGGGAGCCCCGGGGGGCACAGATACGCAGTATTTT. Its translation: CASSTGLAGAPGGTDTQYF.

This chain joins TRBV5-4 and TRBJ1-2; D is unclear. The CDR3 covers 13 residues. Per germline, CDR1 SGHNT and CDR2 YYREEE (reference sequence). V was pared by 3 bases and J by 8 bases, with 14 bases between. The DNA for the CDR3 is TGTGCCAGCAGCTGGGTTCCCGAGGAGGGCTACACCTTC. This gives the protein CASSWVPEEGYTF.

V and J are TRBV6-5 and TRBJ2-2, with 7 bases identical to TRBD1. CDR1 and CDR2 (germline): MNHEY, SVGAGI. The CDR3 consists of 15 residues. V dropped 2 bases and J dropped 7; count of bases not matched to a gene: 7. The CDR3 reads CASSYDRDLFGELFF. DNA of the CDR3: TGTGCCAGCAGTTACGACAGGGACCTCTTCGGGGAGCTGTTTTTT.

The V and J genes are TRBV5-1 and TRBJ2-7; D ambiguous. The germline V and J ends were trimmed by 0 bases and 2 bases, with 12 bases remaining between them. Germline V gives CDR1 SGHRS, CDR2 YFSETQ. This CDR3 comprises 15 residues. CDR3 in amino acids: CASSLGPDQTYEQYF. The DNA for the CDR3 is TGCGCCAGCAGCTTGGGGCCGGACCAAACCTACGAGCAGTACTTC.

The chain has TRBV15 and TRBJ2-7; the D is unclear. Germline V lookup: CDR1 LNHNV, CDR2 YYDKDF (reference sequence). This CDR3 is 14 amino acids long. The V gene lost 5 bases and the J gene lost 0 bases, with 11 bases spanning the gap. CDR3 protein: CATSPRANSYEQYF. The CDR3 region has the DNA TGTGCCACCAGCCCCCGGGCCAACTCCTACGAGCAGTACTTC.

The rearrangement links TRBV7-9 to TRBJ2-4, with D unresolved. Per germline, CDR1 SEHNR and CDR2 FQNEAQ (reference sequence). V lost 3 bases and J 8 bases, leaving 11 bases between the germline ends. This CDR3 has 13 residues. CDR3 loop: CASSFSTPDIQYF. For the CDR3, the DNA is TGTGCCAGCAGCTTCTCGACTCCGGACATTCAGTACTTC.

The J gene is TRBJ2-5, the V gene TRBV25-1, with 8 positions matching TRBD1. The CDR3 extends over 13 amino acids. V lost 11 bases, J lost 7 bases, and 12 bases stayed unmatched. Germline CDR1 MGHDK, CDR2 SYGVNS. CDR3 in DNA: TGTGCCTCAGGCCAGGGGGCTCGGGTGACCCAGTACTTC. This codes for CASGQGARVTQYF.

V gene TRBV4-1 combines with J gene TRBJ2-1, with TRBD2 identical over 8 bases. This CDR3 has 12 residues. V dropped 4 bases and J dropped 9; count of bases not matched to a gene: 2. Germline assignment: CDR1 MGHRA and CDR2 YSYEKL. The CDR3 protein is CASSPRGGEQFF. Here the CDR3 DNA reads TGCGCCAGCAGCCCCCGGGGGGGTGAGCAGTTCTTC.

V usage is TRBV27 and J usage is TRBJ2-3; 10 positions match TRBD2. The V and J ends lost 4 bases and 2 bases, in that order; junction bases with no gene match: 6. Germline V gene data show CDR1 as MNHEY and CDR2 as SMNVEV (reference sequence). The CDR3 is 16 amino acids. CDR3 coding DNA: TGTGCCAGCAGTTCCCGGACTAGCGGAAACACAGATACGCAGTATTTT. It encodes CASSSRTSGNTDTQYF.

This clone was seen once. This sequence joins TRBV9 and TRBJ2-1; no clear D. Between the trimmed V and J ends, which lost 0 bases and 5 bases, there was a span of 18 bases. The CDR3 is 17 amino acids. Germline V lookup: CDR1 SGDLS, CDR2 YYNGEE. The DNA of the CDR3 is TGTGCCAGCAGCGTAGGGCCGGGTTTGGTTTTGGACAATGAGCAGTTCTTC. The encoded protein is CASSVGPGLVLDNEQFF.

This chain links TRBV11-2 with TRBJ1-4; D unresolved. CDR1 and CDR2 from the germline V gene are SGHAT and FQNNGV. The CDR3 covers 16 residues. V lost 0 bases to trimming and J lost 3 bases, with 11 bases between them. The DNA of the CDR3 is TGTGCCAGCAGCTTAGACTGGTCCAGCCCTAATGAAAAACTGTTTTTT. It codes for CASSLDWSSPNEKLFF.

CDR3 nucleotide sequence: TGTGCCAGCAGTTTGGGGCGGGAGGGCACTGAGCAGTTCTTC. This gives the protein CASSLGREGTEQFF. The rearrangement uses TRBV28 and TRBJ2-1, with 9 positions matching TRBD2. V lost 3 bases, J lost 9 bases, and 6 bases stayed unmatched. The CDR3 is 14 amino acids. Germline CDR1 MDHEN, CDR2 SYDVKM.

The J gene is TRBJ1-1, the V gene TRBV5-1; 10 nucleotides line up with TRBD1. CDR3 length: 13 amino acids. The trim removed 3 bases at V and 10 bases at J, leaving 6 bases unmatched. Germline V gene data show CDR1 as SGHRS and CDR2 as YFSETQ. In DNA, the CDR3 is TGCGCCAGCAGCTACCGGGACAGGGGTCGAGCTTTCTTT. Translation: CASSYRDRGRAFF.

The chain has TRBV5-4 and TRBJ1-1; D remains ambiguous. V was trimmed by 4 bases and J by 6 bases, leaving 16 bases between them. CDR1 SGHNT and CDR2 YYREEE come from the germline V gene (reference sequence). The CDR3 is made up of 14 amino acids. The CDR3 loop reads CASSPNREAAEAFF. Written as DNA, the CDR3 is TGTGCCAGCAGCCCGAATAGGGAGGCAGCTGAAGCTTTCTTT.